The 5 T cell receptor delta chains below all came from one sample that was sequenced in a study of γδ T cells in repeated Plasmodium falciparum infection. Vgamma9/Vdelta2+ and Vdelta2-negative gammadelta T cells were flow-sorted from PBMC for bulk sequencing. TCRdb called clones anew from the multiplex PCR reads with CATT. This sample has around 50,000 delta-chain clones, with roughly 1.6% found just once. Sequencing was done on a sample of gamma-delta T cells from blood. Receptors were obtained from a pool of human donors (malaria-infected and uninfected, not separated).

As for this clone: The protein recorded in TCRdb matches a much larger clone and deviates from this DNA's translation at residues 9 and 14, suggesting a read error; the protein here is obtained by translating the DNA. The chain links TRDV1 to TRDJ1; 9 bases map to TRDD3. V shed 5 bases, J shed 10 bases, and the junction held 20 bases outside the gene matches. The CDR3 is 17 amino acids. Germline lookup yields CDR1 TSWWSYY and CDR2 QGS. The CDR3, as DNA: TGTGCTCTTGGGCAGTGTAGTAAGAGAGCCGGGGGATACAGACTCATCTTT. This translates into CALGQCSKRAGGYRLIF.

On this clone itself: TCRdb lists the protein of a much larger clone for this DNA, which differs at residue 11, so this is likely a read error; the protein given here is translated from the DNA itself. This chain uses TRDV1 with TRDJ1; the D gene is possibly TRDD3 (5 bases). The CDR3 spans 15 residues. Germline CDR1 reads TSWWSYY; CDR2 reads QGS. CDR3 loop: CALGKLLENTGKLIF. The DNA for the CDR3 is TGTGCTCTTGGGAAGTTACTGGAGAACACCGGTAAACTCATCTTT.

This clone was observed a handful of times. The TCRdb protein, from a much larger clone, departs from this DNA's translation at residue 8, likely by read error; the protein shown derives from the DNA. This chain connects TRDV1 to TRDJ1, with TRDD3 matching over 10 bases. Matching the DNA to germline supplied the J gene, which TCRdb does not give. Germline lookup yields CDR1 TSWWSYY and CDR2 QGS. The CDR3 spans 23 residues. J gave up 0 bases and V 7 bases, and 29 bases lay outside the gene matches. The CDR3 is CALAGPSPTIYWGISPHTDKLIF. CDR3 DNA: TGTGCTCTTGCGGGGCCTTCCCCCACTATCTACTGGGGGATTTCGCCCCACACCGATAAACTCATCTTT.

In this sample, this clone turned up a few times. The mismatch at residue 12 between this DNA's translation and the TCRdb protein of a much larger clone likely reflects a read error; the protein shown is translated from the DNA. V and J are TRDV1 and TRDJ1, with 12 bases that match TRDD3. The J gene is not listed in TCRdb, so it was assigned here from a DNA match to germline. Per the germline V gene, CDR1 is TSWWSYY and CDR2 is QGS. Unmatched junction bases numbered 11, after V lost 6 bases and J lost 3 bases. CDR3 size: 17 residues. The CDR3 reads CALGIIWGIRYSDKLIF. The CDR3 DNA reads TGTGCTCTTGGAATTATCTGGGGGATACGTTACTCCGATAAACTCATCTTT.

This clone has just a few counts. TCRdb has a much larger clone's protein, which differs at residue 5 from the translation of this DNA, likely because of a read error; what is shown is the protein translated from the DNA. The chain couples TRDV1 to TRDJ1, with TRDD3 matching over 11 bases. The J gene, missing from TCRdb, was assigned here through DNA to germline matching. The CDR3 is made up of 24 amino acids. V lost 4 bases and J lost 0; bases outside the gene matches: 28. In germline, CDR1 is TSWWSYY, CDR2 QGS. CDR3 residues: CALGGLRSYLLRTGGYIHTDKLIF. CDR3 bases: TGTGCTCTTGGGGGACTCAGATCCTACCTCCTTCGTACTGGGGGATATATCCACACCGATAAACTCATCTTT.